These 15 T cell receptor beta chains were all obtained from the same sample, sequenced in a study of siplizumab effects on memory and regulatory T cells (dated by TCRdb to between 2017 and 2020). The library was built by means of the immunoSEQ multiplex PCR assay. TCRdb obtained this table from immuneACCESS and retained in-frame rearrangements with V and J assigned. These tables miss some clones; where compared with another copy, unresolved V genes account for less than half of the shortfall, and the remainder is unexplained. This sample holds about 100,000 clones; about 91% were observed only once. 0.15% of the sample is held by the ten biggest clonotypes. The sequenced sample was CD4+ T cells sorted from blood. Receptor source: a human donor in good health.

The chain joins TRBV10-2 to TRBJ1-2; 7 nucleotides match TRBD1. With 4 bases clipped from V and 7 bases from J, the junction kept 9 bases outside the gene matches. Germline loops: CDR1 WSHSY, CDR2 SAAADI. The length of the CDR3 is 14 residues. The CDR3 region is CASSADRENRGYTF. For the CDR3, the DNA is TGCGCCAGCAGTGCCGACAGGGAGAATCGTGGCTACACCTTC.

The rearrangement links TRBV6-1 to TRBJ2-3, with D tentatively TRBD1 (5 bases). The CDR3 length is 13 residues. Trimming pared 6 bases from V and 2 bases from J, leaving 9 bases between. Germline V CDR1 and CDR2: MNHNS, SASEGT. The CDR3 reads CASRGRPTDTQYF. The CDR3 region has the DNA TGTGCCAGCAGGGGGCGGCCCACAGATACGCAGTATTTT.

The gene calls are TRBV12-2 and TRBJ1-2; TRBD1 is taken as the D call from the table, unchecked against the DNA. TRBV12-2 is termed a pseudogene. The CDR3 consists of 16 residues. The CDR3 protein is CASRLQIPGTTDGYTF. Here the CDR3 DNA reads TGTGCAAGTCGCTTGCAGATTCCCGGGACAACGGATGGCTACACCTTC.

CDR3 nucleotides: TGCGCCAGCAGCTTCAGCGGGATCACCGGGGAGCTGTTTTTT. Translating it yields CASSFSGITGELFF. The V gene is TRBV5-1, the J gene TRBJ2-2, with TRBD2 matching 7 bases. The CDR3 totals 14 residues. Losses at the gene ends were 2 bases for V and 4 bases for J; bases not matched to a gene: 2. The germline gives CDR1 SGHRS, CDR2 YFSETQ.

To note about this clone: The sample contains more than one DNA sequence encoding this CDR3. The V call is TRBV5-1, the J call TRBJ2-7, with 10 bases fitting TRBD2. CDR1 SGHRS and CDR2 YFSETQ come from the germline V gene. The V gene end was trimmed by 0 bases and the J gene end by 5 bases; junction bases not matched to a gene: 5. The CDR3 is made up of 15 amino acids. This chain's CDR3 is CASSLGTSGGHEQYF. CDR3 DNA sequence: TGCGCCAGCAGCTTGGGGACTAGCGGCGGGCACGAGCAGTACTTC.

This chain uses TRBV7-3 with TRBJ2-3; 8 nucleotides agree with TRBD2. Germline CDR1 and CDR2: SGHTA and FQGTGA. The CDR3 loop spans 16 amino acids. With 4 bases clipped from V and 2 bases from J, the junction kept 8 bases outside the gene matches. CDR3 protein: CASSYQAGANTDTQYF. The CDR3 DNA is TGTGCCAGCAGCTACCAAGCGGGGGCCAACACAGATACGCAGTATTTT.

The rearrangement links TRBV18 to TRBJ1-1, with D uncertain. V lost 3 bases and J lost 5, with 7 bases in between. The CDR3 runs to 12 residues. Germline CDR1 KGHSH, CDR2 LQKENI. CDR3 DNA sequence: TGTGCCAGCTCACCGGTGAGGACTGAAGCTTTCTTT. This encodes CASSPVRTEAFF.

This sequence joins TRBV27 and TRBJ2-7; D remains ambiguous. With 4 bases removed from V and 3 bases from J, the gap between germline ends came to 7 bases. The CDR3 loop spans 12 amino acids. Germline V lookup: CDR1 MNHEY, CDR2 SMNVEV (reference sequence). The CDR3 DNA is TGTGCCAGCAGTTCCCGGAGCTACGAGCAGTACTTC. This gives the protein CASSSRSYEQYF.

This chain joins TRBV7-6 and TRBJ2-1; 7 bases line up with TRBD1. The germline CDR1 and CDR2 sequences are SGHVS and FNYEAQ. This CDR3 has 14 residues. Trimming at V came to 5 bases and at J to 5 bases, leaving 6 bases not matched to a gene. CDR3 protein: CASSTHRGHNEQFF. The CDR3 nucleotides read TGTGCCAGCAGCACCCACAGGGGACACAATGAGCAGTTCTTC.

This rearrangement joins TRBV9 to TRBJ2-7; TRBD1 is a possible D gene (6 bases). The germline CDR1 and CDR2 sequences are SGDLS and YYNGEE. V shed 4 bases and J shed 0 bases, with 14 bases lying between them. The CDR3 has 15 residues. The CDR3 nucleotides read TGTGCCAGCAGCCAACGGACAGTTCCCTCCTACGAGCAGTACTTC. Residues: CASSQRTVPSYEQYF.

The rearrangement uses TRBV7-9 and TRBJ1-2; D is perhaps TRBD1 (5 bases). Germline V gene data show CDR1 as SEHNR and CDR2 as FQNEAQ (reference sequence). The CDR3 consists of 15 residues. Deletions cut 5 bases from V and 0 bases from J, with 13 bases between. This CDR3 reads CASSMGDGTNYGYTF. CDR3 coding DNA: TGTGCCAGCAGCATGGGGGACGGCACTAACTATGGCTACACCTTC.

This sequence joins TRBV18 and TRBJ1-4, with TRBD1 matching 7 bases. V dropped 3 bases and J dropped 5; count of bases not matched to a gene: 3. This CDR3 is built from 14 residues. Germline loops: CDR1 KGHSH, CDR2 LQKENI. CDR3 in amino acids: CASSPRGSNEKLFF. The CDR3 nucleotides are TGTGCCAGCTCACCCAGGGGGTCGAATGAAAAACTGTTTTTT. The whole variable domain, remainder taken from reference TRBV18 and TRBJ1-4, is NAGVMQNPRHLVRRRGQEARLRCSPMKGHSHVYWYRQLPEEGLKFMVYLQKENIIDESGMPKERFSAEFPKEGPSILRIQQVVRGDSAAYFCASSPRGSNEKLFFGSGTQLSVL.

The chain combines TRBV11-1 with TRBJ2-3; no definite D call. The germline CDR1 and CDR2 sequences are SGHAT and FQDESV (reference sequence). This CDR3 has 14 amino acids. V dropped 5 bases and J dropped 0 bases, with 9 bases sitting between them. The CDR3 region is CASSPRPSTDTQYF. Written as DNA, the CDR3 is TGTGCCAGCAGCCCCAGACCTAGCACAGATACGCAGTATTTT.

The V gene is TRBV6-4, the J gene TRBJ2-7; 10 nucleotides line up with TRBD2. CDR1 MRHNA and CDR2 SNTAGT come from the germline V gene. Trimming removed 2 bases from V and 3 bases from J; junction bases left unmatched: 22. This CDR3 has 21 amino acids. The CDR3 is CASSDEVFASGGSRAFYEQYF. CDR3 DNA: TGTGCCAGCAGTGACGAGGTGTTTGCTAGCGGGGGATCGAGGGCCTTCTACGAGCAGTACTTC.

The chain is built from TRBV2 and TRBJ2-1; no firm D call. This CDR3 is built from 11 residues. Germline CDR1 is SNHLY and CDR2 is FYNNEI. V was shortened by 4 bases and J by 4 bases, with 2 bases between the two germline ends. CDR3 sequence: CASSGYNEQFF. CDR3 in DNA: TGTGCCAGCAGTGGGTACAATGAGCAGTTCTTC.